This T cell receptor beta chain was retrieved from a study of blood T cell repertoires in COVID-19. Looking at the study overall: The study drew acute and convalescent COVID-19 samples from the United States, Italy and Spain. PBMCs, B-cell-depleted T cells, or T cells provided the cDNA or gDNA that made up the material.

Authors' processing steps: Nucleated cell counts were estimated from reference gene primer amplification. Some clones are missing from TCRdb's copy, which holds only in-frame ones; the method was immunoSEQ multiplex PCR. V, J and clone size are those of that table, while D and trimming were read from the DNA. The sample contains over 100,000 clones, about 76% of which appear only once. The CDR3 extends over 14 amino acids. The V gene's germline CDR1 is MNHEY and CDR2 SMNVEV (reference sequence). J was trimmed by 5 bases and V by 7 bases; bases with no gene match: 9. The receptor was isolated from a woman aged 55-70 years with active or convalescent COVID-19. The chain uses TRBV27 and TRBJ2-7; 9 nucleotides align to TRBD1. Material: peripheral blood. As DNA, the CDR3 is TGTGCCAGCACTCACAGGGGGCCCCTCGACGAGCAGTACTTC. It yields the protein CASTHRGPLDEQYF.